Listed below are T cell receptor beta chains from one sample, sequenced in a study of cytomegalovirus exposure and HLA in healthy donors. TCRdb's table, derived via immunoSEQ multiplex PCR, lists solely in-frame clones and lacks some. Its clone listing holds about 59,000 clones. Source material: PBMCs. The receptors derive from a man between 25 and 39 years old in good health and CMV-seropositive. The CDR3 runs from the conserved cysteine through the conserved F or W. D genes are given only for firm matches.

CDR3nt: TGTGCCAGCAGTCATAGCGGGGGGGCCACAGATACGCAGTATTTT; CDR3aa: CASSHSGGATDTQYF; v_gene: TRBV2; j_gene: TRBJ2-3; d_gene: TRBD2
CDR3nt: TGTGCCTCCCGGGAGGGGTCCACAGATACGCAGTATTTT; CDR3aa: CASREGSTDTQYF; v_gene: TRBV5-4; j_gene: TRBJ2-3; d_gene: TRBD2
CDR3nt: TGTGCCAGCAGTACAGGGGGCAACCCCTACGTGCAGTACTTC; CDR3aa: CASSTGGNPYVQYF; v_gene: TRBV6-5; j_gene: TRBJ2-7; d_gene: TRBD1
CDR3nt: TGTGCCAGCGGGGGGGGGTCAGTAGCGGGTACATGGCAGTTCTTC; CDR3aa: CASGGGSVAGTWQFF; v_gene: TRBV6-5; j_gene: TRBJ2-1; d_gene: TRBD2
CDR3nt: TGTGCCAGCAGTACCAGGGGAAGGGACTACGAGCAGTACTTC; CDR3aa: CASSTRGRDYEQYF; v_gene: TRBV6-1; j_gene: TRBJ2-7; d_gene: -
CDR3nt: TGCGCCAGCAGCTTTGAGGAAAGGGTAACGGGGGAGCAGTACTTC; CDR3aa: CASSFEERVTGEQYF; v_gene: TRBV5-1; j_gene: TRBJ2-7; d_gene: -
CDR3nt: TGTGCCAGTAGTATAAGCGGGATGGATACCACTGAAGCTTTCTTT; CDR3aa: CASSISGMDTTEAFF; v_gene: TRBV19; j_gene: TRBJ1-1; d_gene: -
CDR3nt: TGCGCCAGCAGCCAAGAGGGGAGACCCGGGGAGCTGTTTTTT; CDR3aa: CASSQEGRPGELFF; v_gene: TRBV4-1; j_gene: TRBJ2-2; d_gene: -
CDR3nt: TGTGCCAGCAGCTTGGGCACCGGGACAGGGTCCTACGAGCAGTACTTC; CDR3aa: CASSLGTGTGSYEQYF; v_gene: TRBV5-4; j_gene: TRBJ2-7; d_gene: TRBD1
CDR3nt: TGCAGCGTTGCGGGACAGGGCTACACCTTC; CDR3aa: CSVAGQGYTF; v_gene: TRBV29-1; j_gene: TRBJ1-2; d_gene: TRBD1
CDR3nt: TGTGCCAGTAGTATAGTCCCGGGACAGGGGGCGAAGGAGCAGTACTTC; CDR3aa: CASSIVPGQGAKEQYF; v_gene: TRBV19; j_gene: TRBJ2-5; d_gene: TRBD1
CDR3nt: TGTGCCAGCAGTGGGACAGTTAGCTCCTACGAGCAGTACTTC; CDR3aa: CASSGTVSSYEQYF; v_gene: TRBV27; j_gene: TRBJ2-7; d_gene: TRBD1
CDR3nt: TGTGCCAGCAGTATTGACAGGGCAGGAAACTATGGCTACACCTTC; CDR3aa: CASSIDRAGNYGYTF; v_gene: TRBV7-2; j_gene: TRBJ1-2; d_gene: TRBD1
CDR3nt: TGTGCCAGCAGCCGACAGATCAACACTGAAGCTTTCTTT; CDR3aa: CASSRQINTEAFF; v_gene: TRBV5-6; j_gene: TRBJ1-1; d_gene: -
CDR3nt: TGCGCCAGCAGCCAATCGGGACTGAGCAATCAGCCCCAGCATTTT; CDR3aa: CASSQSGLSNQPQHF; v_gene: TRBV4-1; j_gene: TRBJ1-5; d_gene: -
CDR3nt: TGTGCCAGCAGCCAAGGGGGTGGGAGTCAGCCCCAGCATTTT; CDR3aa: CASSQGGGSQPQHF; v_gene: TRBV4-2; j_gene: TRBJ1-5; d_gene: -
CDR3nt: TGTGCCAGCAGCGGGAGACAGGCCCTAGTCAACGAGCAGTACTTC; CDR3aa: CASSGRQALVNEQYF; v_gene: TRBV9; j_gene: TRBJ2-7; d_gene: -
CDR3nt: TGTGCCAGCAGTTCCCCGGACAGGGGGCCCTATGGCTACACCTTC; CDR3aa: CASSSPDRGPYGYTF; v_gene: TRBV6-5; j_gene: TRBJ1-2; d_gene: TRBD1
CDR3nt: TGTGCCAGTACAGGGGGTAATCAGCACCAGCATTTT; CDR3aa: CASTGGNQHQHF; v_gene: TRBV19; j_gene: TRBJ1-5; d_gene: TRBD1
CDR3nt: TGTGCCAGCAGCTGTTCCCCCCCGGGTGTGACGGTGTTGAGCGAGCAGTACTTC; CDR3aa: CASSCSPPGVTVLSEQYF; v_gene: TRBV7-8; j_gene: TRBJ2-7; d_gene: -
CDR3nt: TGTGCCAGCAGCCGGGACAGCAACTACTATGGCTACACCTTC; CDR3aa: CASSRDSNYYGYTF; v_gene: TRBV6-1; j_gene: TRBJ1-2; d_gene: TRBD1
CDR3nt: TGCGCCAGCAGCCAAGAGGGGTCAGGGAGGGTGAACCAGTACTTC; CDR3aa: CASSQEGSGRVNQYF; v_gene: TRBV4-1; j_gene: TRBJ2-5; d_gene: TRBD2
CDR3nt: TGTGCCAGCAGAACACAGAGTAACATGAACACTGAAGCTTTCTTT; CDR3aa: CASRTQSNMNTEAFF; v_gene: TRBV11-3; j_gene: TRBJ1-1; d_gene: -
CDR3nt: TGTGCTAGCAGCCCGACTAGCGGGGGAGCCCAAGAGACCCAGTACTTC; CDR3aa: CASSPTSGGAQETQYF; v_gene: TRBV7-7; j_gene: TRBJ2-5; d_gene: TRBD2
CDR3nt: TGTGCCACCAGCAGCATGAGGGTACAAAATGAAAAACTGTTTTTT; CDR3aa: CATSSMRVQNEKLFF; v_gene: TRBV15; j_gene: TRBJ1-4; d_gene: -
CDR3nt: TGTGCCAGCAGCTTCCAGATTGGCGGCTACACCTTC; CDR3aa: CASSFQIGGYTF; v_gene: TRBV5-4; j_gene: TRBJ1-2; d_gene: -
CDR3nt: TGTGCCAGCAGCTTTGGAGTCTACGAGCAGTACTTC; CDR3aa: CASSFGVYEQYF; v_gene: TRBV13; j_gene: TRBJ2-7; d_gene: -
CDR3nt: TGTGCCTGGAGTTCGTTTGAACAGGGAACGGTGTTTTTT; CDR3aa: CAWSSFEQGTVFF; v_gene: TRBV30; j_gene: TRBJ1-4; d_gene: -
CDR3nt: TGTGCCTGGAGTGTATCGGGATATCAGCCCCAGCATTTT; CDR3aa: CAWSVSGYQPQHF; v_gene: TRBV30; j_gene: TRBJ1-5; d_gene: -
CDR3nt: TGTGCCAGCCGGGACAGGGCTACAGATACGCAGTATTTT; CDR3aa: CASRDRATDTQYF; v_gene: TRBV6-5; j_gene: TRBJ2-3; d_gene: TRBD1
CDR3nt: TGTGCCAGCAGCCGGGACTTGGAAGAGACCCAGTACTTC; CDR3aa: CASSRDLEETQYF; v_gene: TRBV2; j_gene: TRBJ2-5; d_gene: -
CDR3nt: TGTGCCAGCTCACGAGAGTTACAGGGAAACACCATATATTTT; CDR3aa: CASSRELQGNTIYF; v_gene: TRBV18; j_gene: TRBJ1-3; d_gene: -
CDR3nt: TGTGCCAGCTCACCACGGGACACCGATGAAGCCTTCTTT; CDR3aa: CASSPRDTDEAFF; v_gene: TRBV18; j_gene: TRBJ1-1; d_gene: -
CDR3nt: TGTGCCTGGAGCCCCTCCCCCGAAAGGGGGCTCTATGGCTACACCTTC; CDR3aa: CAWSPSPERGLYGYTF; v_gene: TRBV30; j_gene: TRBJ1-2; d_gene: TRBD1
CDR3nt: TGTGCCAGCAGTGCTAGCGGGGGGGCCGCAGATAAGCAGTATTTT; CDR3aa: CASSASGGAADKQYF; v_gene: TRBV6-4; j_gene: TRBJ2-3; d_gene: TRBD2
CDR3nt: TGTGCCAGCAGATACGATGCAGACAATGAGCAGTTCTTC; CDR3aa: CASRYDADNEQFF; v_gene: TRBV4-2; j_gene: TRBJ2-1; d_gene: -
CDR3nt: TGCGCCACGGAGCGGGATTCCTCCGACAATGAGCAGTTCTTC; CDR3aa: CATERDSSDNEQFF; v_gene: TRBV10-2; j_gene: TRBJ2-1; d_gene: TRBD2
CDR3nt: TGTGCCAGCAGCGCATCCGGTAATCAGCCCCAGCATTTT; CDR3aa: CASSASGNQPQHF; v_gene: TRBV9; j_gene: TRBJ1-5; d_gene: -
CDR3nt: TGTGCCTGGAACCAGGCTGACTATGGCTACACCTTC; CDR3aa: CAWNQADYGYTF; v_gene: TRBV30; j_gene: TRBJ1-2; d_gene: -
CDR3nt: TGCGCCAGCAGCTTCGGGACTAGCGGGGGGGCACTAGCCTACGAGCAGTACTTC; CDR3aa: CASSFGTSGGALAYEQYF; v_gene: TRBV5-1; j_gene: TRBJ2-7; d_gene: TRBD2
CDR3nt: TGTGCCAGCAGTGCAGGGGGCTATGGCTACACCTTC; CDR3aa: CASSAGGYGYTF; v_gene: TRBV25-1; j_gene: TRBJ1-2; d_gene: TRBD1
CDR3nt: TGTGCCATCAGTGGGACAGGGAGCGCCTACGAGCAGTACTTC; CDR3aa: CAISGTGSAYEQYF; v_gene: TRBV10-3; j_gene: TRBJ2-7; d_gene: TRBD1
CDR3nt: TGTGCCAGCAGCTTGGACAGGGGCAATCAGCCCCAGCATTTT; CDR3aa: CASSLDRGNQPQHF; v_gene: TRBV5-5; j_gene: TRBJ1-5; d_gene: -
CDR3nt: TGTGCCAGCAGCTTGGTGGGGGCAGTTGGCTACACCTTC; CDR3aa: CASSLVGAVGYTF; v_gene: TRBV5-8; j_gene: TRBJ1-2; d_gene: -
CDR3nt: TGTGCCATCAGAGCCCAACAGGCGCCCTACGAGCAGTACTTC; CDR3aa: CAIRAQQAPYEQYF; v_gene: TRBV10-3; j_gene: TRBJ2-7; d_gene: -
CDR3nt: TGTGCCAGCAGCTTAGGGACAGGGCCTAATGAAAAACTGTTTTTT; CDR3aa: CASSLGTGPNEKLFF; v_gene: TRBV7-6; j_gene: TRBJ1-4; d_gene: TRBD1
CDR3nt: TGTGCCAGCAGCTTGTCACCACGGGACAGGGGAATGAACACTGAAGCTTTCTTT; CDR3aa: CASSLSPRDRGMNTEAFF; v_gene: TRBV7-2; j_gene: TRBJ1-1; d_gene: TRBD1
CDR3nt: TGTGCCAGCAGCTTAGCGTGGCGGGAGAGGGACGAGCAGTACTTC; CDR3aa: CASSLAWRERDEQYF; v_gene: TRBV7-8; j_gene: TRBJ2-7; d_gene: TRBD2
CDR3nt: TGTGCCAGCAGCCAAGGTTGGGACAGGGTGGTAGAGAACCAGTACTTC; CDR3aa: CASSQGWDRVVENQYF; v_gene: TRBV4-2; j_gene: TRBJ2-5; d_gene: TRBD1
CDR3nt: TGTGCCAGCTCCCGTACTCCCAAGGGACTAGCGGGAGGGAGCTCCTACAATGAGCAGTTCTTC; CDR3aa: CASSRTPKGLAGGSSYNEQFF; v_gene: TRBV18; j_gene: TRBJ2-1; d_gene: TRBD2
CDR3nt: TGTGCCAGCAGCGGGGGGGAGACCCAGTACTTC; CDR3aa: CASSGGETQYF; v_gene: TRBV6-1; j_gene: TRBJ2-5; d_gene: TRBD2
CDR3nt: TGCGCCAGCAGCTACACGGCAGGGGATTCACCCCTCCACTTT; CDR3aa: CASSYTAGDSPLHF; v_gene: TRBV5-1; j_gene: TRBJ1-6; d_gene: -
CDR3nt: TGTGCCATCAGGTACTCATTAGTTTCCGACGAGCAGTACTTC; CDR3aa: CAIRYSLVSDEQYF; v_gene: TRBV10-3; j_gene: TRBJ2-7; d_gene: -
CDR3nt: TGTGCCAGCAGCCCCCTGGGACAGGGAGCGGCAGATACGCAGTATTTT; CDR3aa: CASSPLGQGAADTQYF; v_gene: TRBV11-1; j_gene: TRBJ2-3; d_gene: TRBD1
CDR3nt: TGTGCCAGCTCACCACAGGCGGGGGGGACCTACGAGCAGTACTTC; CDR3aa: CASSPQAGGTYEQYF; v_gene: TRBV18; j_gene: TRBJ2-7; d_gene: TRBD2
CDR3nt: TGTGCCAGCAGTGATTATAGGACAGGGAGCACAGATACGCAGTATTTT; CDR3aa: CASSDYRTGSTDTQYF; v_gene: TRBV6-1; j_gene: TRBJ2-3; d_gene: TRBD1
CDR3nt: TGCGCCAGCAGCCAAGCAGGGGTTCGGGTTACGCAGTATTTT; CDR3aa: CASSQAGVRVTQYF; v_gene: TRBV4-1; j_gene: TRBJ2-3; d_gene: -
CDR3nt: TGTGCCAGCAGCTTAGTGGGGCGGGAATGGTACGAGCAGTACTTC; CDR3aa: CASSLVGREWYEQYF; v_gene: TRBV7-8; j_gene: TRBJ2-7; d_gene: -
CDR3nt: TGTGCCAGCTCACCAAGCCCAGGGTGGACCGGGGAGCTGTTTTTT; CDR3aa: CASSPSPGWTGELFF; v_gene: TRBV18; j_gene: TRBJ2-2; d_gene: -